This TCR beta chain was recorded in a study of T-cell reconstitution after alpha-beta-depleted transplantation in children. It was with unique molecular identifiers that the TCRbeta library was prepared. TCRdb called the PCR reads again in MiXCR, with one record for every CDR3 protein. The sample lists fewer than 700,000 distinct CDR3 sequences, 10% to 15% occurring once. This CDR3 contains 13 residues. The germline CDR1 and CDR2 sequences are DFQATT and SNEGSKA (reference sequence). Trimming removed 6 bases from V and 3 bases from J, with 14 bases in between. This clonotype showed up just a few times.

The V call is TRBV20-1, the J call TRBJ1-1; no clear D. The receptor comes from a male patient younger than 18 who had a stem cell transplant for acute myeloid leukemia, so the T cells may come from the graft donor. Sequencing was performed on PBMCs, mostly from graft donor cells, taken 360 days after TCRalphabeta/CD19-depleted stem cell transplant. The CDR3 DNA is TGCAGTGCACCCGGGTGGGTGGACACTGAAGCTTTCTTT. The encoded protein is CSAPGWVDTEAFF.